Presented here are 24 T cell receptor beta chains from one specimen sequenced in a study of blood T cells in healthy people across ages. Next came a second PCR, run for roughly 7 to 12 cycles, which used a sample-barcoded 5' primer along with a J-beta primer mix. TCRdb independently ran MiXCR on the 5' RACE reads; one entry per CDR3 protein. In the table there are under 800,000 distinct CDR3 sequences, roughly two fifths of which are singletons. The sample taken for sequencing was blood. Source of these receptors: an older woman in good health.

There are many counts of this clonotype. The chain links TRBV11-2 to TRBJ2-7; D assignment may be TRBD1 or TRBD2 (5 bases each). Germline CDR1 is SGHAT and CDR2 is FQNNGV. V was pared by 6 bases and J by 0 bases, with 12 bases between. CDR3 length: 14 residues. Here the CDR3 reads CASRAGTVSYEQYF. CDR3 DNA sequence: TGTGCCAGCAGGGCCGGGACGGTCTCCTACGAGCAGTACTTC.

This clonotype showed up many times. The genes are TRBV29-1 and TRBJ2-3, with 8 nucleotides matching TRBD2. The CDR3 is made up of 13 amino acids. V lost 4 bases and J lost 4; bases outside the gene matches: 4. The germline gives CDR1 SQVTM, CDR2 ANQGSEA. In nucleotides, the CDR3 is TGCAGCGTTGGGGGGCGGGAGGCAGATACGCAGTATTTT. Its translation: CSVGGREADTQYF.

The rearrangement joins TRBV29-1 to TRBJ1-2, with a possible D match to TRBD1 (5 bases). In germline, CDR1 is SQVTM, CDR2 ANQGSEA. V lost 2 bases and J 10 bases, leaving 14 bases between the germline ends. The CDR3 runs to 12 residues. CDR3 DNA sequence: TGCAGCGTTGAACCCAGGGTGGGTGACTACACCTTC. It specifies CSVEPRVGDYTF. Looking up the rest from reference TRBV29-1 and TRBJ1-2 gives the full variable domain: SAVISQKPSRDICQRGTSLTIQCQVDSQVTMMFWYRQQPGQSLTLIATANQGSEATYESGFVIDKFPISRPNLTFSTLTVSNMSPEDSSIYLCSVEPRVGDYTFGSGTRLTVV.

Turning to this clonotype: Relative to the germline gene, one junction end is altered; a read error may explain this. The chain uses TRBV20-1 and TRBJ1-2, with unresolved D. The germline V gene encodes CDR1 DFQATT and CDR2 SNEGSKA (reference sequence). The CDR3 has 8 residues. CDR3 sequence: CSAPGHTF. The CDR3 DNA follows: TGCAGTGCCCCTGGCCACACCTTC.

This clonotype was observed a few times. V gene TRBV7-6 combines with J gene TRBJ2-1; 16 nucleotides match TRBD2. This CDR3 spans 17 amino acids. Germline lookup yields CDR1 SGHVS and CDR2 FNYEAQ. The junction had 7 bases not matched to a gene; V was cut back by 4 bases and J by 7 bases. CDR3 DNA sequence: TGTGCCAGCAGCTACCCGGGACTAGCGGGGGGGCGTAATGAGCAGTTCTTC. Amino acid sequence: CASSYPGLAGGRNEQFF.

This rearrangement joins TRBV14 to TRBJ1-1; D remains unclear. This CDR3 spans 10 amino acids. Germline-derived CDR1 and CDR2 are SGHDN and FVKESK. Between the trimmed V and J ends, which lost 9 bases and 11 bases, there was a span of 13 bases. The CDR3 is CARTVGNAFF. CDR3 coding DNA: TGTGCCAGGACGGTCGGGAACGCTTTCTTT.

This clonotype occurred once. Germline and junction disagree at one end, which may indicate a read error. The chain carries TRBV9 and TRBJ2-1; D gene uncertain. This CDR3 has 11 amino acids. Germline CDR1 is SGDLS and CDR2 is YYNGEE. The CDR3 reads CASSSYEEQLF. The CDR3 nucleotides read TGTGCCAGCAGCTCCTACGAGGAGCAGTTATTC.

CDR3 residues: CSVPTEGQPQHF. The DNA for the CDR3 is TGCAGTGTTCCCACCGAGGGACAGCCCCAGCATTTT. The chain employs TRBV20-1 and TRBJ1-5; D remains unclear. This CDR3 is 12 amino acids long. V lost 7 bases to trimming and J lost 7 bases, with 14 bases between them. Germline-derived CDR1 and CDR2 are DFQATT and SNEGSKA (reference sequence).

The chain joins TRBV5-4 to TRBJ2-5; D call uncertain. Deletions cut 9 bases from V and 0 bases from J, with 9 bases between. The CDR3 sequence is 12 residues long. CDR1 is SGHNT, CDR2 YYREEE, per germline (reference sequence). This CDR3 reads CATTRYQETQYF. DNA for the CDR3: TGTGCCACGACCCGATACCAAGAGACCCAGTACTTC. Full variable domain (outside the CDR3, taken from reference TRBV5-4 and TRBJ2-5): ETGVTQSPTHLIKTRGQQVTLRCSSQSGHNTVSWYQQALGQGPQFIFQYYREEENGRGNFPPRFSGLQFPNYSSELNVNALELDDSALYLCATTRYQETQYFGPGTRLLVL.

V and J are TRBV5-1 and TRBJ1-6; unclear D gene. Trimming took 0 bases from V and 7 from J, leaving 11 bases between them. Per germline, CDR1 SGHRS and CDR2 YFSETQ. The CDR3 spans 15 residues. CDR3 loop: CASSLERTQNSPLHF. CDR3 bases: TGCGCCAGCAGCTTGGAGCGCACACAGAATTCACCCCTCCACTTT.

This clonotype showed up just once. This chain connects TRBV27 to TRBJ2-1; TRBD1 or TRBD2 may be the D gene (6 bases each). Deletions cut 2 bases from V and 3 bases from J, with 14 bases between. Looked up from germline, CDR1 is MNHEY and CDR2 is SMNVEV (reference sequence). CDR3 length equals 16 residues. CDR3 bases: TGTGCCAGCAGTTTAGTTCGGGGGCGCTTCTACAATGAGCAGTTCTTC. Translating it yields CASSLVRGRFYNEQFF.

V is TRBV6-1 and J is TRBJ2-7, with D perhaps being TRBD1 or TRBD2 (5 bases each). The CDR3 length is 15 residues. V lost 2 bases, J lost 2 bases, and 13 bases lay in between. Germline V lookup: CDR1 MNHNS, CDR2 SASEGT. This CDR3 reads CASSEQGQGPYEQYF. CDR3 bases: TGTGCCAGCAGTGAACAGGGCCAGGGACCCTACGAGCAGTACTTC.

The CDR3 reads CASSLTGGQGSYEQYF. Here the CDR3 DNA reads TGTGCCAGCAGCTTAACGGGGGGACAGGGCTCCTACGAGCAGTACTTC. The chain joins TRBV7-9 to TRBJ2-7; 9 bases agree with TRBD1. Germline V gene lookup returns CDR1 SEHNR and CDR2 FQNEAQ (reference sequence). This CDR3 contains 16 residues. Germline trimming cut 2 bases from V and 0 bases from J; bases unmatched to any gene: 5. Drawing the rest from reference TRBV7-9 and TRBJ2-7, the complete variable domain is DTGVSQNPRHKITKRGQNVTFRCDPISEHNRLYWYRQTLGQGPEFLTYFQNEAQLEKSRLLSDRFSAERPKGSFSTLEIQRTEQGDSAMYLCASSLTGGQGSYEQYFGPGTRLTVT.

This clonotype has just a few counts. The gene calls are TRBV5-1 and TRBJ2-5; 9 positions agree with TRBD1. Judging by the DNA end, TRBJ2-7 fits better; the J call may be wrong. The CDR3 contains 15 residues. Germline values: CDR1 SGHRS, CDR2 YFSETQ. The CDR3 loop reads CASSLGWTGDDEQYF. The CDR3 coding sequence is TGCGCCAGCAGCTTGGGGTGGACAGGGGACGACGAGCAGTACTTC.

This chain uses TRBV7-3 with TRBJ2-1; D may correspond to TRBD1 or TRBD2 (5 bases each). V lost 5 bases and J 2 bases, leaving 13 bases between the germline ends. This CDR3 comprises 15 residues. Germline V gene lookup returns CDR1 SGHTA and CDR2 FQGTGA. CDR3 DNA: TGTGCCAGCAGCCGGGACGAGCGAACCTACAATGAGCAGTTCTTC. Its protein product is CASSRDERTYNEQFF.

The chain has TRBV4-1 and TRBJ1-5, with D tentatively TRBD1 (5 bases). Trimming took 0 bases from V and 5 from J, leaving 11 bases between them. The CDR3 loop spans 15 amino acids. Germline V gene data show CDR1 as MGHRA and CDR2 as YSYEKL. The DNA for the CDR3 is TGCGCCAGCAGCCAAGATGGGGGTAGGGATCAGCCCCAGCATTTT. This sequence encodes CASSQDGGRDQPQHF.

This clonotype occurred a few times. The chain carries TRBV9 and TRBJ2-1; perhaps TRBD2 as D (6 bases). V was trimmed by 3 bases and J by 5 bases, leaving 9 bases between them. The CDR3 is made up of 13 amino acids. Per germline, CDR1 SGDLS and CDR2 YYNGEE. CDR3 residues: CASSGTTHNEQFF. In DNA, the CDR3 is TGTGCCAGCAGCGGGACTACACACAATGAGCAGTTCTTC.

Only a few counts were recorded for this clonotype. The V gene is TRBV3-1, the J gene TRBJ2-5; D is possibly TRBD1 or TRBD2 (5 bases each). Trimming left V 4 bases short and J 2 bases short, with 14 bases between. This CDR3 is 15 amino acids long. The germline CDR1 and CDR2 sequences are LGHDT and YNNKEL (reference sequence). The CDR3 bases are TGTGCCAGCAGCCTGTCCGGGGCCCCTCAAGAGACCCAGTACTTC. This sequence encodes CASSLSGAPQETQYF.

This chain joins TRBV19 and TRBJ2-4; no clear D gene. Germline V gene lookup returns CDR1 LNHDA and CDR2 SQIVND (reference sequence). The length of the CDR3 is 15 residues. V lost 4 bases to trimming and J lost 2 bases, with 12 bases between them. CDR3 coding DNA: TGTGCCAGTAGTACCCCGGAAGGACCCAAAAACATTCAGTACTTC. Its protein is CASSTPEGPKNIQYF.

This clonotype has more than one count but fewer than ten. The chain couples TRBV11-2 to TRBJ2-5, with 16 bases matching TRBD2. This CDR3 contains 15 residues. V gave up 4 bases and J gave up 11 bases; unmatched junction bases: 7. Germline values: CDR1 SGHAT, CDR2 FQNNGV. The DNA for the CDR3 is TGTGCCAGCAGCTCTGGGACTAGCGGGGGGGCCTATCAGTACTTC. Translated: CASSSGTSGGAYQYF.

The CDR3 coding sequence is TGTGCCAGCAGCCAAATGGAAAAAGGTTTCTCCTACAATGAGCAGTTCTTC. Translated: CASSQMEKGFSYNEQFF. This chain connects TRBV14 to TRBJ2-1; D is unclear. Deletions cut 2 bases from V and 0 bases from J, with 14 bases between. From germline, CDR1 is SGHDN and CDR2 FVKESK. The CDR3 totals 17 residues.

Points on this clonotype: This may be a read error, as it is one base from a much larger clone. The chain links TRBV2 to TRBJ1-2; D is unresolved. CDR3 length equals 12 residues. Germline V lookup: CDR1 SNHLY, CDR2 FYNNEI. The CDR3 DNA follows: TGTGCCAGCAGTGAGTCAGCGTATGACTACACCTTC. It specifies CASSESAYDYTF.

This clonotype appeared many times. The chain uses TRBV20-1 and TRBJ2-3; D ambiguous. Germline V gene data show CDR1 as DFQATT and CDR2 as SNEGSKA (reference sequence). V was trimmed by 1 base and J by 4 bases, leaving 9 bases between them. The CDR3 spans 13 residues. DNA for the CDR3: TGCAGTGCTAGAGGATGGGCCCCAGATACGCAGTATTTT. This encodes CSARGWAPDTQYF.

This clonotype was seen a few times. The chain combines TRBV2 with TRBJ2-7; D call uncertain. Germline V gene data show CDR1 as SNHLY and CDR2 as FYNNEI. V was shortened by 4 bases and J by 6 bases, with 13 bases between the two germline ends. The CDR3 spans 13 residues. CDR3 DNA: TGTGCCAGCAGTGTTGGTGGGTTTGGCGAGCAGTACTTC. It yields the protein CASSVGGFGEQYF.